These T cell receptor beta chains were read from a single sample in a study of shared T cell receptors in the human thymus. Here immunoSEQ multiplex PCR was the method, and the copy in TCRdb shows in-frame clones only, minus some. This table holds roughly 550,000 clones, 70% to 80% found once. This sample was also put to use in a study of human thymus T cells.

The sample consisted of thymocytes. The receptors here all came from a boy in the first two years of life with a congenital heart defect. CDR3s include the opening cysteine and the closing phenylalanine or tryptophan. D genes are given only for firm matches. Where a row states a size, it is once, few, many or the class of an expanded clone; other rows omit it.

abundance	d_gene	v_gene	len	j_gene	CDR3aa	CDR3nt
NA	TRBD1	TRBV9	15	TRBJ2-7	CASSAQDRASYEQYF	TGTGCCAGCAGCGCCCAAGACAGGGCCTCCTACGAGCAGTACTTC
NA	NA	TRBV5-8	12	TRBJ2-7	CASSRDTYEQYF	TGTGCCAGCAGTCGGGACACCTACGAGCAGTACTTC
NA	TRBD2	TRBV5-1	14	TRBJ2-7	CASSPGLAGGTQYF	TGCGCCAGCAGCCCGGGACTAGCGGGAGGGACACAGTACTTC
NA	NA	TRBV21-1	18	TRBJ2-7	CASSPQPPGLPRNYEQYF	TGTGCCAGCAGCCCGCAGCCGCCCGGACTGCCCCGCAACTACGAGCAGTACTTC
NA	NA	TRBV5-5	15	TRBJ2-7	CASSLFLGRSYEQYF	TGTGCCAGCAGCTTGTTTCTGGGCCGGTCCTACGAGCAGTACTTC
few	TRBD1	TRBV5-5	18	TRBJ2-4	CASSSKTGGGGAKNIQYF	TGTGCCAGCAGCTCCAAAACAGGGGGCGGCGGGGCCAAAAACATTCAGTACTTC
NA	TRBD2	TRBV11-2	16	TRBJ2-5	CASRGQRGEYQETQYF	TGTGCCAGCAGGGGTCAGCGGGGCGAGTACCAAGAGACCCAGTACTTC
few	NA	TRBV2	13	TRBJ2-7	CASRRGRDYEQYF	TGTGCCAGCAGGCGGGGTCGGGACTACGAGCAGTACTTC
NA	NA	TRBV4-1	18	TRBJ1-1	CASSQDPEAGEENTEAFF	TGCGCCAGCAGCCAAGATCCAGAGGCAGGGGAAGAGAACACTGAAGCTTTCTTT
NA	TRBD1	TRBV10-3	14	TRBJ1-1	CAISESRGASEAFF	TGTGCCATCAGTGAGTCCAGGGGGGCGTCTGAAGCTTTCTTT
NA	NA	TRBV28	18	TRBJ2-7	CASSSNAPGRTSSYEQYF	TGTGCCAGCAGTTCAAACGCCCCGGGCAGGACAAGCTCCTACGAGCAGTACTTC
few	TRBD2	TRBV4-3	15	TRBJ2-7	CASSPRRREKDEQYF	TGCGCCAGCAGCCCCAGGAGGCGGGAGAAAGACGAGCAGTACTTC
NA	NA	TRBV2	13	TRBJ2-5	CASSGGGTETQYF	TGTGCCAGCAGTGGGGGGGGCACGGAGACCCAGTACTTC
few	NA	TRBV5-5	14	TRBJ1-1	CASSLTVRDTEAFF	TGTGCCAGCAGTCTCACCGTCAGGGATACTGAAGCTTTCTTT
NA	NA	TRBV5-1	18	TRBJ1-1	CASSLAGGGRVRNTEAFF	TGCGCCAGCAGCTTGGCCGGGGGGGGGCGCGTAAGGAACACTGAAGCTTTCTTT
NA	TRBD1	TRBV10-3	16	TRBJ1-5	CAISDHDRALNQPQHF	TGTGCCATCAGTGACCACGACAGGGCCCTCAATCAGCCCCAGCATTTT
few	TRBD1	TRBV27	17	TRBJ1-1	CASSLSGRGAANTEAFF	TGTGCCAGCAGTTTATCGGGCAGGGGGGCGGCGAACACTGAAGCTTTCTTT
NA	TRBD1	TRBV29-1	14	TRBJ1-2	CSVETGQGGYGYTF	TGCAGCGTTGAAACCGGACAGGGGGGCTATGGCTACACCTTC
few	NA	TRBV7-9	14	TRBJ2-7	CASSLGDNSYEQYF	TGTGCCAGCAGCCTGGGGGACAACTCCTACGAGCAGTACTTC
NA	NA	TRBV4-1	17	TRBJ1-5	CASSQEGRENSNQPQHF	TGCGCCAGCAGCCAAGAGGGGAGAGAAAATAGCAATCAGCCCCAGCATTTT
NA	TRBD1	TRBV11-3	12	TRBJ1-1	CASRGQSSEAFF	TGTGCCAGCAGGGGACAGAGTAGTGAAGCTTTCTTT
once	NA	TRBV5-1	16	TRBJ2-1	CASSSKVLDPSEEQFF	TGCGCCAGCAGCTCGAAGGTACTAGATCCATCGGAGGAGCAGTTCTTC
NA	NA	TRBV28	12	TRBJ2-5	CASSRVGETQYF	TGTGCCAGCAGTCGGGTTGGTGAGACCCAGTACTTC
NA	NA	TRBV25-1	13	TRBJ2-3	CASSSRMGLTQYF	TGTGCCAGCAGTTCCAGAATGGGACTGACGCAGTATTTT
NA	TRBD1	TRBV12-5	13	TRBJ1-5	CASDTGENQPQHF	TGTGCTAGTGATACAGGGGAGAATCAGCCCCAGCATTTT